This T cell receptor (beta chain) emerged from a study of shared clonotypes between healthy human individuals. Germline assignment: CDR1 MNHNY and CDR2 SVGAGI (reference sequence). With 5 bases removed from V and 6 bases from J, the gap between germline ends came to 8 bases. The CDR3 extends over 12 amino acids. Terminally differentiated effector memory CD45RA+ cells were left out of the naive CD8 fraction, which was CD45RO-negative and positively selected for CCR7. Of note for this clone: The antigen remains unidentified.

Study findings and constraints: When compared with the clonotypes that were shared by all four sorted-subset donors, the non-shared clonotypes turned out to have lower generation probabilities.

Sequenced by immunoSEQ multiplex PCR; TCRdb stores in-frame clones only, minus some. Here the sample spans fewer than 1 million clones, about 96% being singletons. The chain has TRBV6-6 and TRBJ1-5, with D uncertain. The receptor's source is a man aged 25 to 45 in good health. Sequenced sample: naive CD8+ T cells sorted from blood. CDR3 protein: CASSTEPQPQHF. Written as DNA, the CDR3 is TGTGCCAGCAGTACGGAACCTCAGCCCCAGCATTTT.